Below, 23 T cell receptor beta chains from the same sample are listed, as sequenced in a study of brain metastases from non-small cell lung cancer. Sequencing used immunoSEQ multiplex PCR; TCRdb keeps in-frame clones, though not all of them. The sample contains several thousand clones, about 86% of which appear only once. Material for sequencing was tissue from a brain metastasis. The receptor source for this set is a donor at least 40 years old with non-small cell lung cancer.

The chain combines TRBV9 with TRBJ1-2, with D perhaps TRBD1 (5 bases). CDR3 length equals 16 residues. Germline CDR1 SGDLS, CDR2 YYNGEE. Trimming removed 0 bases at V and 4 bases at J, with 16 bases between. CDR3 nucleotide sequence: TGTGCCAGCAGCGTAGGAGGAGGGGCTGTCGGCTATGGCTACACCTTC. Its protein product is CASSVGGGAVGYGYTF.

This clone has only one observation. This sequence joins TRBV18 and TRBJ2-5; no reliable D call. The CDR3 extends over 13 amino acids. The V end lost 2 bases, the J end lost 4 bases, and 8 bases lay between the germline ends. Germline CDR1 is KGHSH and CDR2 is LQKENI. The CDR3 DNA is TGTGCCAGCTCACCAGGGCTAGGAGAGACCCAGTACTTC. Its protein product is CASSPGLGETQYF.

The J gene is TRBJ1-6, the V gene TRBV9, with D possibly matching TRBD1 (5 bases). CDR1 is SGDLS, CDR2 YYNGEE, per germline. The V gene lost 4 bases and the J gene lost 13 bases, with 15 bases spanning the gap. This CDR3 contains 13 residues. The CDR3 bases are TGTGCCAGCAGCACCCGGCAGGGCGGTCCCCTCCACTTT. This sequence encodes CASSTRQGGPLHF.

To note about this clone: One junction end disagrees with the germline gene, perhaps due to a read error. The sample holds other DNA sequences that translate to the same CDR3. This rearrangement joins TRBV28 to TRBJ1-6; possibly TRBD1 for D (5 bases). There are 17 residues in the CDR3. Germline loops: CDR1 MDHEN, CDR2 SYDVKM. This CDR3 is CASSPRGRASYNSPLHF. The CDR3 coding sequence is TGTGCTAGCAGCCCTAGGGGCAGGGCCTCCTATAATTCACCCCTCCACTTT.

J is TRBJ2-7 and V is TRBV9; 13 bases line up with TRBD2. V dropped 4 bases and J dropped 3; count of bases not matched to a gene: 7. Germline values: CDR1 SGDLS, CDR2 YYNGEE. The CDR3 totals 16 residues. The CDR3 nucleotides read TGTGCCAGCAGCCCCCGAGGGACTAGCGGGAACTACGAGCAGTACTTC. It is translated as CASSPRGTSGNYEQYF.

This chain connects TRBV14 to TRBJ2-2; D not certain. Trimming pared 7 bases from V and 4 bases from J, leaving 10 bases between. CDR3 length equals 13 residues. Germline V CDR1 and CDR2: SGHDN, FVKESK. CDR3 DNA: TGTGCCAGCAACGGCGGCCTCACCGGGGAGCTGTTTTTT. This codes for CASNGGLTGELFF.

The rearrangement joins TRBV11-1 to TRBJ2-7, with unresolved D. CDR3 size: 13 residues. Trimming removed 3 bases from V and 0 bases from J, with 6 bases in between. Germline V gives CDR1 SGHAT, CDR2 FQDESV (reference sequence). DNA of the CDR3: TGTGCCAGCAGCTTCGGGCTCTCCTACGAGCAGTACTTC. Protein: CASSFGLSYEQYF.

The chain employs TRBV21-1 and TRBJ1-2. TRBV21-1 is a known pseudogene. The CDR3 has 15 residues. The CDR3 spells CASSKLRGGSNGYTF. CDR3 bases: TGTGCCAGCAGCAAGCTGCGAGGGGGGTCCAATGGCTACACCTTC.

The rearrangement uses TRBV28 and TRBJ2-2; D is possibly TRBD2 (5 bases). The V and J ends lost 8 bases and 4 bases respectively, with 14 bases between them. CDR1 and CDR2 (germline): MDHEN, SYDVKM. This CDR3 spans 14 amino acids. The CDR3 DNA is TGTGCCAGCTCCGGGATAGGGTCCACCGGGGAGCTGTTTTTT. Translation gives CASSGIGSTGELFF.

This chain uses TRBV9 with TRBJ1-4, with 7 nucleotides matching TRBD1. The V segment lost 3 bases and the J segment 7 bases; nucleotides outside the gene matches: 6. The CDR3 has 14 residues. Germline lookup yields CDR1 SGDLS and CDR2 YYNGEE. The DNA for the CDR3 is TGTGCCAGCAGCGAAGGGGGCGGCGGTGAAAAACTGTTTTTT. It is translated as CASSEGGGGEKLFF. Full variable domain (missing parts from reference TRBV9 and TRBJ1-4): DSGVTQTPKHLITATGQRVTLRCSPRSGDLSVYWYQQSLDQGLQFLIQYYNGEERAKGNILERFSAQQFPDLHSELNLSSLELGDSALYFCASSEGGGGEKLFFGSGTQLSVL.

There are a few counts of this clone. This chain uses TRBV5-1 with TRBJ1-1, with 7 positions matching TRBD1. Germline V lookup: CDR1 SGHRS, CDR2 YFSETQ. The CDR3 has 15 residues. Losses at the gene ends were 3 bases for V and 0 bases for J; bases not matched to a gene: 5. CDR3 in DNA: TGCGCCAGCAGCTCTCGACAGGGATTGAACACTGAAGCTTTCTTT. This encodes CASSSRQGLNTEAFF. The full variable domain, with the rest looked up from reference TRBV5-1 and TRBJ1-1, is KAGVTQTPRYLIKTRGQQVTLSCSPISGHRSVSWYQQTPGQGLQFLFEYFSETQRNKGNFPGRFSGRQFSNSRSEMNVSTLELGDSALYLCASSSRQGLNTEAFFGQGTRLTVV.

The V and J genes are TRBV7-6 and TRBJ1-6; weak D call: TRBD1 (6 bases). Trimming cost V 1 base and J 5 bases, with 9 bases left between them. The CDR3 has 15 residues. In germline, CDR1 is SGHVS, CDR2 FNYEAQ. DNA for the CDR3: TGTGCCAGCAGCTTAGAACAGGGAAATAATTCACCCCTCCACTTT. Its translation is CASSLEQGNNSPLHF.

This rearrangement joins TRBV5-4 to TRBJ1-1; D is perhaps TRBD1 (6 bases). Per the germline V gene, CDR1 is SGHNT and CDR2 is YYREEE (reference sequence). V lost 0 bases, J lost 7 bases, and 16 bases lay in between. The CDR3 covers 15 residues. The CDR3 reads CASSLGLTGAHEAFF. The CDR3 region has the DNA TGTGCCAGCAGCTTGGGGTTGACGGGGGCTCATGAAGCTTTCTTT. Supplemented by reference TRBV5-4 and TRBJ1-1, the full variable domain reads ETGVTQSPTHLIKTRGQQVTLRCSSQSGHNTVSWYQQALGQGPQFIFQYYREEENGRGNFPPRFSGLQFPNYSSELNVNALELDDSALYLCASSLGLTGAHEAFFGQGTRLTVV.

This clone was detected once. The V gene is TRBV29-1, the J gene TRBJ1-1; D is uncertain. Germline V lookup: CDR1 SQVTM, CDR2 ANQGSEA. Trimming shortened V by 2 bases and J by 1 base, and 8 bases separated the two germline ends. This CDR3 is built from 13 residues. CDR3 bases: TGCAGCGTTGAACGCCAGAAGAACACTGAAGCTTTCTTT. As protein: CSVERQKNTEAFF. Full variable domain (rest looked up from reference TRBV29-1 and TRBJ1-1): SAVISQKPSRDICQRGTSLTIQCQVDSQVTMMFWYRQQPGQSLTLIATANQGSEATYESGFVIDKFPISRPNLTFSTLTVSNMSPEDSSIYLCSVERQKNTEAFFGQGTRLTVV.

The chain links TRBV27 to TRBJ2-7; TRBD1 agrees at 7 bases. Germline trimming cut 5 bases from V and 6 bases from J; bases unmatched to any gene: 13. The CDR3 is 15 residues long. Germline V gene data show CDR1 as MNHEY and CDR2 as SMNVEV (reference sequence). CDR3 nucleotides: TGTGCCAGCAGTCTCTCTCCGACAGGGTCCGGCGAGCAGTACTTC. Translating gives CASSLSPTGSGEQYF.

The rearrangement links TRBV28 to TRBJ1-6, with D possibly matching TRBD1 (5 bases). The CDR3 sequence is 17 residues long. Germline-derived CDR1 and CDR2 are MDHEN and SYDVKM. V was pared by 6 bases and J by 17 bases, with 32 bases between. The DNA of the CDR3 is TGTGCCAGCAGCCCTAGGGGCAGGGCCTCCTATAATTCATCCTTCCACTTT. Protein product: CASSPRGRASYNSSFHF.

For this clone: This CDR3 is also generated by other DNA sequences in the sample. This chain connects TRBV7-9 to TRBJ2-7; D call uncertain. V lost 2 bases and J 10 bases, leaving 9 bases between the germline ends. This CDR3 has 11 amino acids. Germline V gene lookup returns CDR1 SEHNR and CDR2 FQNEAQ (reference sequence). The CDR3 protein is CASSLISEQYF. The CDR3 DNA is TGTGCCAGCAGCTTAATATCCGAACAGTACTTC. The variable domain in full, completed from reference TRBV7-9 and TRBJ2-7, reads DTGVSQNPRHKITKRGQNVTFRCDPISEHNRLYWYRQTLGQGPEFLTYFQNEAQLEKSRLLSDRFSAERPKGSFSTLEIQRTEQGDSAMYLCASSLISEQYFGPGTRLTVT.

This chain uses TRBV9 with TRBJ2-3; no definite D call. Germline V gene sequence: CDR1 SGDLS, CDR2 YYNGEE. Trimming took off 4 bases at V and 3 bases at J, with 12 bases between the two ends. This CDR3 has 14 amino acids. The CDR3 loop is CASSPRTDTDTQYF. In DNA, the CDR3 is TGTGCCAGCAGCCCCCGGACGGATACAGATACGCAGTATTTT.

The chain carries TRBV19 and TRBJ2-7; possibly TRBD1 for D (5 bases). Germline CDR1 is LNHDA and CDR2 is SQIVND (reference sequence). Between the trimmed V and J ends, which lost 1 base and 2 bases, there was a span of 12 bases. The length of the CDR3 is 15 residues. CDR3 bases: TGTGCCAGTAGTATAGTGAAGGGGCTCGCCTACGAGCAGTACTTC. Translating gives CASSIVKGLAYEQYF.

J is TRBJ1-6 and V is TRBV6-5; tentative D call: TRBD1 (6 bases). Trimming removed 2 bases from V and 9 bases from J, with 11 bases in between. The CDR3 is 14 residues long. Per the germline V gene, CDR1 is MNHEY and CDR2 is SVGAGI. In DNA, the CDR3 is TGTGCCAGCAGTTACCGACAGACAGGTTCACCCCTCCACTTT. Encoded protein: CASSYRQTGSPLHF.

This clone was detected only once. The genes are TRBV19 and TRBJ2-5; 11 positions agree with TRBD2. Losses at the gene ends were 3 bases for V and 5 bases for J; bases not matched to a gene: 8. Germline CDR1 is LNHDA and CDR2 is SQIVND (reference sequence). The CDR3 loop spans 16 amino acids. The CDR3 DNA sequence: TGTGCCAGTAGTATGGGATCGGGGACTAGCGGTGAGACCCAGTACTTC. Translated: CASSMGSGTSGETQYF. Complete variable domain (other parts from reference TRBV19 and TRBJ2-5): DGGITQSPKYLFRKEGQNVTLSCEQNLNHDAMYWYRQDPGQGLRLIYYSQIVNDFQKGDIAEGYSVSREKKESFPLTVTSAQKNPTAFYLCASSMGSGTSGETQYFGPGTRLLVL.

V usage is TRBV6-4 and J usage is TRBJ2-7; 7 bases align to TRBD2. Germline lookup yields CDR1 MRHNA and CDR2 SNTAGT. The V segment lost 5 bases and the J segment 7 bases; nucleotides outside the gene matches: 8. This CDR3 is 13 amino acids long. The CDR3 here is CASSRDYLGEQYF. For the CDR3, the DNA is TGTGCCAGCAGTCGGGACTACCTTGGAGAGCAGTACTTC.

This sequence joins TRBV30 and TRBJ1-5; D not certain. Germline loops: CDR1 GTSNPN, CDR2 SVGIG (reference sequence). The ends were cut back, 0 bases at V and 4 bases at J, with 7 bases in the middle. The CDR3 is 13 residues long. This chain's CDR3 is CAWSVVGNQPQHF. CDR3 bases: TGTGCCTGGAGTGTTGTAGGGAATCAGCCCCAGCATTTT.